The 30 T cell receptor beta chains below come from one sample, sequenced in a study of blood T cell repertoires in COVID-19. Some clones are missing from TCRdb's copy, which holds only in-frame ones; the method was immunoSEQ multiplex PCR. In the table there are about 500,000 clones, 75% to 90% of which are singletons. Sequencing was done on a sample of peripheral blood. Receptor source: a man between 18 and 35 years old with COVID-19, enrolled during active disease.

J is TRBJ1-1 and V is TRBV7-8; a weak D match, TRBD1 (5 bases). Germline CDR1 reads SGHVS; CDR2 reads FQNEAQ. This CDR3 spans 15 amino acids. V lost 2 bases to trimming and J lost 4 bases, with 14 bases between them. The CDR3, as DNA: TGTGCCAGCAGCTTATCGGGAGGGGTGGTCACTGAAGCTTTCTTT. Translation: CASSLSGGVVTEAFF.

The chain has TRBV5-5 and TRBJ2-3; tentatively, D is TRBD2 (6 bases). The CDR3 length is 16 residues. Germline V gene sequence: CDR1 SGHKS, CDR2 YYEKEE (reference sequence). V lost 4 bases and J 0 bases, leaving 15 bases between the germline ends. DNA of the CDR3: TGTGCCAGCAGCCCACCTAGCGCGCCTAGCACAGATACGCAGTATTTT. It encodes CASSPPSAPSTDTQYF.

The chain links TRBV19 to TRBJ1-5; no clear D. Trimming left V 2 bases short and J 0 bases short, with 11 bases between. The CDR3 runs 16 residues. Germline V gives CDR1 LNHDA, CDR2 SQIVND (reference sequence). CDR3 amino acids: CASSISTGYSNQPQHF. In DNA form, the CDR3 reads TGTGCCAGTAGTATATCGACGGGATATAGCAATCAGCCCCAGCATTTT.

The chain combines TRBV27 with TRBJ1-2, with D uncertain. V was pared by 2 bases and J by 7 bases, with 14 bases between. Per the germline V gene, CDR1 is MNHEY and CDR2 is SMNVEV (reference sequence). CDR3 length: 14 amino acids. CDR3 amino acids: CASSLLGRMGGYTF. CDR3 nucleotides: TGTGCCAGCAGTTTACTGGGCAGGATGGGTGGCTACACCTTC.

In this sample, this clone turned up a few times. The chain joins TRBV11-2 to TRBJ2-7, with D maybe TRBD2 (5 bases). Trimming cost V 3 bases and J 2 bases, with 5 bases left between them. The CDR3 totals 12 residues. Per the germline V gene, CDR1 is SGHAT and CDR2 is FQNNGV. The CDR3 sequence is CASSFGAYEQYF. The CDR3 region has the DNA TGTGCCAGCAGCTTCGGGGCCTACGAGCAGTACTTC.

V usage is TRBV25-1 and J usage is TRBJ1-5; 7 nucleotides align to TRBD1. Germline V gene sequence: CDR1 MGHDK, CDR2 SYGVNS. The V segment lost 3 bases and the J segment 4 bases; nucleotides outside the gene matches: 3. CDR3 length equals 14 residues. The CDR3 protein is CASSEGQLNQPQHF. Written as DNA, the CDR3 is TGTGCCAGCAGTGAGGGACAGCTAAATCAGCCCCAGCATTTT.

The chain couples TRBV25-1 to TRBJ2-7; D is unclear. With 5 bases removed from V and 0 bases from J, the gap between germline ends came to 2 bases. The CDR3 has 11 residues. Germline V gene lookup returns CDR1 MGHDK and CDR2 SYGVNS. CDR3 nucleotide sequence: TGTGCCAGCAGTCTCTCCTACGAGCAGTACTTC. Translation gives CASSLSYEQYF.

This sequence joins TRBV19 and TRBJ1-1; D possibly corresponds to TRBD1 (6 bases). The length of the CDR3 is 15 residues. Germline CDR1 and CDR2: LNHDA and SQIVND (reference sequence). The V and J ends lost 7 bases and 7 bases respectively, with 22 bases between them. CDR3 sequence: CASIPGWGLVDEAFF. CDR3 nucleotide sequence: TGTGCCAGTATCCCTGGTTGGGGGCTGGTTGATGAAGCTTTCTTT.

V usage is TRBV29-1 and J usage is TRBJ2-2; D is perhaps TRBD2 (6 bases). Germline CDR1 reads SQVTM; CDR2 reads ANQGSEA. Trimming took 7 bases from V and 1 from J, leaving 13 bases between them. CDR3 length: 14 amino acids. CDR3 residues: CSAKGGLNTGELFF. Written as DNA, the CDR3 is TGCAGCGCCAAAGGAGGGTTGAACACCGGGGAGCTGTTTTTT.

This CDR3 reads CASRGVQGVNTEAFF. The CDR3 DNA reads TGCGCCAGCAGGGGGGTACAGGGGGTGAACACTGAAGCTTTCTTT. The V call is TRBV23-1, the J call TRBJ1-1; 8 bases match TRBD1. TRBV23-1 is an ORF, and what it does is uncertain. The junction had 6 bases not matched to a gene; V was cut back by 6 bases and J by 0 bases. The CDR3 totals 15 residues.

The chain employs TRBV7-6 and TRBJ2-2; D is undetermined. Germline CDR1 and CDR2: SGHVS and FNYEAQ. V was trimmed by 3 bases and J by 1 base, leaving 6 bases between them. This CDR3 is 14 amino acids long. The CDR3 region has the DNA TGTGCCAGCAGCTTGGCGGTGAACACCGGGGAGCTGTTTTTT. Translating it yields CASSLAVNTGELFF. The variable domain in full, completed from reference TRBV7-6 and TRBJ2-2, reads GAGVSQSPRYKVTKRGQDVALRCDPISGHVSLYWYRQALGQGPEFLTYFNYEAQQDKSGLPNDRFSAERPEGSISTLTIQRTEQRDSAMYRCASSLAVNTGELFFGEGSRLTVL.

The chain uses TRBV12-5 and TRBJ2-2; 11 nucleotides align to TRBD2. The V gene end was trimmed by 1 base and the J gene end by 0 bases; junction bases not matched to a gene: 7. Germline V gene sequence: CDR1 LGHNT, CDR2 FRNRAP. CDR3 length: 19 residues. CDR3 in amino acids: CASGLGGLAETANTGELFF. The DNA for the CDR3 is TGTGCTAGTGGTTTGGGGGGACTAGCGGAAACCGCGAACACCGGGGAGCTGTTTTTT. Drawing the rest from reference TRBV12-5 and TRBJ2-2, the complete variable domain is DARVTQTPRHKVTEMGQEVTMRCQPILGHNTVFWYRQTMMQGLELLAYFRNRAPLDDSGMPKDRFSAEMPDATLATLKIQPSEPRDSAVYFCASGLGGLAETANTGELFFGEGSRLTVL.

The gene calls are TRBV18 and TRBJ2-1; tentatively, D is TRBD2 (6 bases). The CDR3 runs 14 residues. V shed 3 bases and J shed 6 bases, with 12 bases lying between them. Germline V gene data show CDR1 as KGHSH and CDR2 as LQKENI. The DNA of the CDR3 is TGTGCCAGCTCACCTTCGACTAGAGGCAATGAGCAGTTCTTC. Translation gives CASSPSTRGNEQFF. Filled out from reference TRBV18 and TRBJ2-1, the complete variable domain reads NAGVMQNPRHLVRRRGQEARLRCSPMKGHSHVYWYRQLPEEGLKFMVYLQKENIIDESGMPKERFSAEFPKEGPSILRIQQVVRGDSAAYFCASSPSTRGNEQFFGPGTRLTVL.

The chain joins TRBV9 to TRBJ2-3; 10 bases are a match to TRBD2. Germline-derived CDR1 and CDR2 are SGDLS and YYNGEE. The CDR3 runs to 14 residues. Trimming at V came to 4 bases and at J to 5 bases, leaving 4 bases not matched to a gene. The CDR3 loop is CASSSSGGRDTQYF. In DNA form, the CDR3 reads TGTGCCAGCAGCTCTAGCGGGGGAAGAGATACGCAGTATTTT.

The chain links TRBV5-4 to TRBJ1-4, with no clear D. Germline V gene sequence: CDR1 SGHNT, CDR2 YYREEE (reference sequence). This CDR3 region has 16 residues. Between the trimmed V and J ends, which lost 3 bases and 3 bases, there was a span of 15 bases. The CDR3 region is CASSSPAGGSNEKLFF. Written as DNA, the CDR3 is TGTGCCAGCAGCTCACCGGCAGGAGGGTCTAATGAAAAACTGTTTTTT.

The rearrangement joins TRBV7-9 to TRBJ2-7, with 11 bases fitting TRBD2. The CDR3 runs 15 residues. Germline V gene data show CDR1 as SEHNR and CDR2 as FQNEAQ (reference sequence). Germline trimming cut 4 bases from V and 3 bases from J; bases unmatched to any gene: 5. The CDR3 nucleotides read TGTGCCAGCAGCTCCTCCCTAGCGGGAGGCTACGAGCAGTACTTC. This encodes CASSSSLAGGYEQYF.

This clone was observed a few times. The chain has TRBV2 and TRBJ2-2; 8 positions agree with TRBD1. Germline CDR1 reads SNHLY; CDR2 reads FYNNEI. Trimming took 5 bases from V and 4 from J; bases not matched to a gene: 6. This CDR3 is built from 15 residues. The CDR3 DNA reads TGTGCCAGCAGTCCACAGGGGGTTCGCACCGGGGAGCTGTTTTTT. Amino acids: CASSPQGVRTGELFF.

This chain links TRBV29-1 with TRBJ1-2; D unclear. The CDR3 consists of 14 residues. Trimming left V 7 bases short and J 6 bases short, with 21 bases between. Per germline, CDR1 SQVTM and CDR2 ANQGSEA. CDR3 sequence: CSGFVGGGIDGYTF. CDR3 nucleotides: TGCAGCGGCTTCGTTGGAGGTGGAATAGATGGCTACACCTTC.

V usage is TRBV9 and J usage is TRBJ2-3; TRBD1 is a possible D gene (5 bases). Trimming cost V 3 bases and J 2 bases, with 16 bases left between them. Germline CDR1 is SGDLS and CDR2 is YYNGEE. The CDR3 runs 16 residues. The CDR3 loop is CASSAHGHPTTDTQYF. CDR3 in DNA: TGTGCCAGCAGCGCCCATGGACACCCGACCACAGATACGCAGTATTTT.

The chain joins TRBV19 to TRBJ2-7, with D maybe TRBD2 (5 bases). V shed 4 bases and J shed 1 base, with 8 bases lying between them. Germline assignment: CDR1 LNHDA and CDR2 SQIVND (reference sequence). The CDR3 contains 13 residues. CDR3 DNA sequence: TGTGCCAGTAGTAGAGGGCTTTCCTACGAGCAGTACTTC. Amino acid sequence: CASSRGLSYEQYF.

The genes are TRBV27 and TRBJ1-5; no clear D. Between the trimmed V and J ends, which lost 3 bases and 3 bases, there was a span of 3 bases. The CDR3 sequence is 12 residues long. Germline loops: CDR1 MNHEY, CDR2 SMNVEV (reference sequence). In nucleotides, the CDR3 is TGTGCCAGCAGTTTCTACAATCAGCCCCAGCATTTT. It encodes CASSFYNQPQHF.

The V gene is TRBV19, the J gene TRBJ1-1, with D perhaps TRBD1 (5 bases). V was cut by 5 bases and J by 4 bases, with 17 bases left in between. Germline CDR1 LNHDA, CDR2 SQIVND (reference sequence). The CDR3 runs 15 residues. The CDR3 DNA follows: TGTGCCAGTAGTGGGGCTGGAGGGGAGGGCACTGAAGCTTTCTTT. It is translated as CASSGAGGEGTEAFF.

V and J are TRBV5-1 and TRBJ2-1, with 10 bases identical to TRBD2. V gave up 4 bases and J gave up 8 bases; unmatched junction bases: 18. Germline loops: CDR1 SGHRS, CDR2 YFSETQ. This CDR3 contains 18 residues. In DNA, the CDR3 is TGCGCCAGCAGCCTAACCCCTCCCAGCGGGAGGGTCCCTCATGAGCAGTTCTTC. The encoded protein is CASSLTPPSGRVPHEQFF.

The chain links TRBV5-1 to TRBJ1-1; D not resolved. The V gene lost 7 bases and the J gene lost 0 bases, with 10 bases spanning the gap. Looked up from germline, CDR1 is SGHRS and CDR2 is YFSETQ. The length of the CDR3 is 13 residues. Here the CDR3 reads CASHWSLNTEAFF. In DNA form, the CDR3 reads TGCGCCAGCCACTGGTCCCTGAACACTGAAGCTTTCTTT. The whole variable domain, remainder taken from reference TRBV5-1 and TRBJ1-1, is KAGVTQTPRYLIKTRGQQVTLSCSPISGHRSVSWYQQTPGQGLQFLFEYFSETQRNKGNFPGRFSGRQFSNSRSEMNVSTLELGDSALYLCASHWSLNTEAFFGQGTRLTVV.

The rearrangement uses TRBV9 and TRBJ2-1; TRBD2 matches 8 bases. Germline V gives CDR1 SGDLS, CDR2 YYNGEE. J was trimmed by 8 bases and V by 1 base; bases with no gene match: 8. The CDR3 has 15 residues. The CDR3 sequence is CASSVLSGSGDEQFF. The CDR3 DNA reads as TGTGCCAGCAGCGTATTGAGCGGGAGTGGGGATGAGCAGTTCTTC.

This chain links TRBV29-1 with TRBJ1-5; a weak D match, TRBD1 (6 bases). Trimming took off 7 bases at V and 5 bases at J, with 15 bases between the two ends. From germline, CDR1 is SQVTM and CDR2 ANQGSEA. The CDR3 covers 13 residues. The CDR3 loop reads CSAATGMDQPQHF. CDR3 DNA: TGCAGCGCCGCCACAGGGATGGATCAGCCCCAGCATTTT.

This sequence joins TRBV18 and TRBJ2-2, with 9 bases identical to TRBD1. V shed 3 bases, J shed 0 bases, and the junction held 8 bases outside the gene matches. CDR1 and CDR2 from the germline V gene are KGHSH and LQKENI. The CDR3 has 18 amino acids. CDR3 loop: CASSPDPWTGANTGELFF. DNA for the CDR3: TGTGCCAGCTCACCCGACCCATGGACAGGGGCGAACACCGGGGAGCTGTTTTTT.

This clone was counted once. The V and J genes are TRBV6-6 and TRBJ1-5; perhaps TRBD1 as D (5 bases). V lost 6 bases and J lost 2, with 17 bases in between. The CDR3 is 16 residues long. Germline values: CDR1 MNHNY, CDR2 SVGAGI (reference sequence). CDR3 protein: CASSDPGRDRNQPQHF. The CDR3 nucleotides read TGTGCCAGCAGCGACCCCGGGAGGGACCGCAATCAGCCCCAGCATTTT.

The chain employs TRBV5-3 and TRBJ2-1, with D perhaps matching TRBD2 (7 bases). TRBV5-3 is classed as an ORF, of uncertain function. Trimming pared 0 bases from V and 2 bases from J, leaving 18 bases between. CDR3 size: 18 residues. The CDR3 sequence is CARSLARLGGATYNEQFF. CDR3 nucleotide sequence: TGTGCCAGAAGCTTGGCCCGTCTAGGGGGGGCCACCTACAATGAGCAGTTCTTC.

For this clone: This sample also contains other DNA sequences that code for the same CDR3. The rearrangement uses TRBV7-2 and TRBJ2-1, with 8 nucleotides matching TRBD2. Per germline, CDR1 SGHTA and CDR2 FQGNSA. Losses at the gene ends were 5 bases for V and 2 bases for J; bases not matched to a gene: 5. The CDR3 spans 15 residues. The chain's CDR3 is CASSATSGPYNEQFF. The CDR3, as DNA: TGTGCCAGCAGCGCAACTAGCGGTCCCTACAATGAGCAGTTCTTC. The full variable domain, its missing parts supplied by reference TRBV7-2 and TRBJ2-1, is GAGVSQSPSNKVTEKGKDVELRCDPISGHTALYWYRQSLGQGLEFLIYFQGNSAPDKSGLPSDRFSAERTGGSVSTLTIQRTQQEDSAVYLCASSATSGPYNEQFFGPGTRLTVL.